The rows below give T cell receptor beta chains drawn from one sample of a study of PD-1 blockade in classical Hodgkin lymphoma. Sequencing was performed with immunoSEQ multiplex PCR; in TCRdb, only in-frame clones are kept and a portion is missing. Altogether approximately 44,000 clones are present, 66% being singletons, with the ten largest covering 2.5% to 3.5%. This sample comprised peripheral blood mononuclear cells (PBMCs), obtained before the fourth cycle of nivolumab. The receptor source for this set is a human donor with classical Hodgkin lymphoma. Each CDR3 is given with its conserved first and last residue. A D gene is named only where the DNA matches it firmly. The size of a clone is reported for some rows only, either as once, few or many, or as a class for expanded clones.

CDR3nt: TGTGCCAGCAGTACTTCACCCGGGACATCAAACACCATATATTTT
CDR3aa: CASSTSPGTSNTIYF
v_gene: TRBV6-5
d_gene: -
abundance: -
j_gene: TRBJ1-3

CDR3nt: TGTGCCAGCAGCTTATATTTAGGCTACGAGCAGTACTTC
CDR3aa: CASSLYLGYEQYF
v_gene: TRBV7-3
d_gene: -
abundance: once
j_gene: TRBJ2-7

CDR3nt: TGTGCCAGTAGTACCCCGACTGGACCGGTGGGGGTAGCTTTCTTT
CDR3aa: CASSTPTGPVGVAFF
v_gene: TRBV19
d_gene: -
abundance: -
j_gene: TRBJ1-1

CDR3nt: TGTGCCAGCTCCCCGTCTGGGACTCTCTACGAGCAGTACTTC
CDR3aa: CASSPSGTLYEQYF
v_gene: TRBV18
d_gene: -
abundance: once
j_gene: TRBJ2-7

CDR3nt: TGCAGCGTTGAGGGCCCTAGCGTGTTCTCCTACAATGAGCAGTTCTTC
CDR3aa: CSVEGPSVFSYNEQFF
v_gene: TRBV29-1
d_gene: -
abundance: medium-sized
j_gene: TRBJ2-1

CDR3nt: TGTGCCAGCAGTTACTCCGACAGGGGGCGCCTCTACGAGCAGTACTTC
CDR3aa: CASSYSDRGRLYEQYF
v_gene: TRBV6-5
d_gene: TRBD1
abundance: few
j_gene: TRBJ2-7

CDR3nt: TGTGCCAGCAGTGACGAGATGAACACTGAAGCTTTCTTT
CDR3aa: CASSDEMNTEAFF
v_gene: TRBV2
d_gene: -
abundance: many
j_gene: TRBJ1-1

CDR3nt: TGCGCCAGCAGCCAATTGATAGCGGGTAGCGCGAACACCGGGGAGCTGTTTTTT
CDR3aa: CASSQLIAGSANTGELFF
v_gene: TRBV4-3
d_gene: TRBD2
abundance: -
j_gene: TRBJ2-2

CDR3nt: TGCGCCAGCAGCTTGTACTACAATGAGCAGTTCTTC
CDR3aa: CASSLYYNEQFF
v_gene: TRBV5-1
d_gene: -
abundance: -
j_gene: TRBJ2-1

CDR3nt: TGTGCCAGCAGCCAAGTTGAGGCAGATACGCAGTATTTT
CDR3aa: CASSQVEADTQYF
v_gene: TRBV4-2
d_gene: -
abundance: few
j_gene: TRBJ2-3

CDR3nt: TGTGCCAGCAGCGGGGGGGTTGCGCAGTATTTT
CDR3aa: CASSGGVAQYF
v_gene: TRBV7-6
d_gene: TRBD2
abundance: -
j_gene: TRBJ2-3

CDR3nt: TGTGCCAGCAGCTTAGAAGAATCTGACGAGCAGTACTTC
CDR3aa: CASSLEESDEQYF
v_gene: TRBV7-3
d_gene: -
abundance: -
j_gene: TRBJ2-7

CDR3nt: TGTGCCAGCAGTTTAAGCGGGGGGGCTTGGGAGACCCAGTACTTC
CDR3aa: CASSLSGGAWETQYF
v_gene: TRBV27
d_gene: TRBD2
abundance: -
j_gene: TRBJ2-5

CDR3nt: TGTGCCAGCACCCTTCAGGTAATTTTCTTC
CDR3aa: CASTLQVIFF
v_gene: TRBV25-1
d_gene: -
abundance: many
j_gene: TRBJ1-2

CDR3nt: TGTGCCAGCAGTTATCGGCGGCAGGGCACAGATACGCAGTATTTT
CDR3aa: CASSYRRQGTDTQYF
v_gene: TRBV6-5
d_gene: -
abundance: -
j_gene: TRBJ2-3

CDR3nt: TGTGCCAGTAGTACACCTAGCTCGGTCACCGGGGAGCTGTTTTTT
CDR3aa: CASSTPSSVTGELFF
v_gene: TRBV19
d_gene: -
abundance: once
j_gene: TRBJ2-2

CDR3nt: TGTGCCAGCGGGGAGCGACAGCTCTCTGGAAACACCATATATTTT
CDR3aa: CASGERQLSGNTIYF
v_gene: TRBV2
d_gene: -
abundance: few
j_gene: TRBJ1-3

CDR3nt: TGTGCCAGCAGCTCCGCCACCGGGACAGTAAATCAGCCCCAGCATTTT
CDR3aa: CASSSATGTVNQPQHF
v_gene: TRBV5-5
d_gene: TRBD1
abundance: -
j_gene: TRBJ1-5

CDR3nt: TGTGCCAGCAGTGGCGGGGGGAGCAATCAGCCCCAGCATTTT
CDR3aa: CASSGGGSNQPQHF
v_gene: TRBV6-1
d_gene: -
abundance: -
j_gene: TRBJ1-5

CDR3nt: TGTGCCTGGAGTGTAGGTCCCCGACAGGGAAGGGGGCGCATACAGCCCCAGCATTTT
CDR3aa: CAWSVGPRQGRGRIQPQHF
v_gene: TRBV30
d_gene: TRBD1
abundance: many
j_gene: TRBJ1-5

CDR3nt: TGTGCCAGCAGCGTAGGTAGACTAGCGGGAGGGTTTACAAAAGAGACCCAGTACTTC
CDR3aa: CASSVGRLAGGFTKETQYF
v_gene: TRBV9
d_gene: TRBD2
abundance: -
j_gene: TRBJ2-5

CDR3nt: TGTGCCAGCAGTGAAGTTTCAACAGGGGGCTATGAGCAGTTCTTC
CDR3aa: CASSEVSTGGYEQFF
v_gene: TRBV6-1
d_gene: TRBD1
abundance: -
j_gene: TRBJ2-1

CDR3nt: TGTGCCATCAGAGATGGGGACGGGTCCTACGAGCAGTACTTC
CDR3aa: CAIRDGDGSYEQYF
v_gene: TRBV10-3
d_gene: -
abundance: -
j_gene: TRBJ2-7

CDR3nt: TGTGCCAGCAGCTTAGATGGCGGGAGTGGGTACGAGCAGTACTTC
CDR3aa: CASSLDGGSGYEQYF
v_gene: TRBV7-2
d_gene: TRBD2
abundance: -
j_gene: TRBJ2-7

CDR3nt: TGCGCCAGCAGCCAAGTTTGGAGCGGTAGGGGGGTAACCGGGGAGCTGTTTTTT
CDR3aa: CASSQVWSGRGVTGELFF
v_gene: TRBV4-3
d_gene: -
abundance: few
j_gene: TRBJ2-2

CDR3nt: TGTGCCAGCAGTTTATGGCGGGGTGGACTGTTTTTT
CDR3aa: CASSLWRGGLFF
v_gene: TRBV28
d_gene: -
abundance: -
j_gene: TRBJ1-4